This T cell receptor beta chain was profiled in a study of shared clonotypes between healthy human individuals. Germline V lookup: CDR1 LNHDA, CDR2 SQIVND (reference sequence). The CDR3 runs to 12 residues. The V end lost 8 bases, the J end lost 0 bases, and 5 bases lay between the germline ends. This table comes from immunoSEQ multiplex PCR, and its TCRdb copy is limited to in-frame clones, with some not included. Of roughly 2.1 million clones detected, 85% to 95% appear once; the ten largest clones hold under 2%. Naive CD8 cells lacked CD45RO, underwent positive selection for CCR7 and left out terminally differentiated effector memory CD45RA+ cells.

What was sequenced was naive CD8+ T cells from PBMCs. The chain employs TRBV19 and TRBJ1-3; D call uncertain. The sequence was obtained from a man younger than 30 in good health. Some clones in this sample may be carry-over from other donors' samples. CDR3 nucleotides: TGTGCCAGTGTTGGCTCTGGAAACACCATATATTTT. Translation gives CASVGSGNTIYF.